The rows below give T cell receptor beta chains drawn from one sample of a study of cytomegalovirus exposure and HLA in healthy donors. Assay used: immunoSEQ multiplex PCR; TCRdb lists only in-frame clones, some missing. This table holds over 150,000 clones, 73% found once. The specimen was PBMCs. Receptors were obtained from a woman aged 18-35 years in good health and CMV-seropositive. CDR3s include the opening cysteine and the closing phenylalanine or tryptophan. Each record gives: D gene, clone size, V gene, J gene, CDR3 protein, CDR3 DNA. A D gene is named only where the DNA matches it firmly. Not every row has a clone size; where given, it reads once, few, many or a size class.

-	-	TRBV5-1	TRBJ1-3	CASSHRQVNSGNTIYF	TGCGCCAGCAGCCACAGACAGGTTAACTCTGGAAACACCATATATTTT
TRBD2	few	TRBV9	TRBJ2-5	CASSVDLAGDQETQYF	TGTGCCAGCAGCGTAGATCTAGCGGGGGATCAAGAGACCCAGTACTTC
TRBD2	-	TRBV19	TRBJ2-7	CATRGGGYEQYF	TGTGCCACGCGGGGGGGCGGTTACGAGCAGTACTTC
-	-	TRBV6-5	TRBJ1-1	CASSYPGGTEAFF	TGTGCCAGCAGTTACCCCGGCGGCACTGAAGCTTTCTTT
TRBD2	-	TRBV2	TRBJ2-2	CASSGGVAGAPGELFF	TGTGCCAGCAGTGGGGGGGTAGCGGGGGCCCCCGGGGAGCTGTTTTTT
-	-	TRBV6-1	TRBJ1-2	CASSPAAGVDGYTF	TGTGCCAGCAGCCCAGCGGCCGGCGTAGATGGCTACACCTTC
TRBD1	-	TRBV4-1	TRBJ1-2	CASSPPGTGVSRGYGYTF	TGCGCCAGCAGCCCACCAGGGACAGGGGTGTCCAGAGGTTATGGCTACACCTTC
-	-	TRBV6-5	TRBJ2-1	CASTKTGSYNEQFF	TGTGCCAGCACCAAGACAGGCTCCTACAATGAGCAGTTCTTC
-	-	TRBV7-8	TRBJ2-7	CASSLAAGPSYEQYF	TGTGCCAGCAGCTTAGCGGCGGGGCCCTCCTACGAGCAGTACTTC
-	-	TRBV7-2	TRBJ1-1	CASSLGQRNTEAFF	TGTGCCAGCAGCCTCGGACAGAGGAACACTGAAGCTTTCTTT
TRBD2	-	TRBV30	TRBJ2-5	CAWRGGGAGETQYF	TGTGCCTGGAGAGGCGGGGGGGCCGGGGAGACCCAGTACTTC
-	-	TRBV6-5	TRBJ1-2	CASSQAWVSYGYTF	TGTGCCAGCAGCCAAGCGTGGGTTTCCTATGGCTACACCTTC
TRBD1	few	TRBV19	TRBJ1-5	CASSSSSGGSNQPQHF	TGTGCCAGTAGTAGCTCCTCAGGGGGGAGCAATCAGCCCCAGCATTTT
TRBD2	-	TRBV7-6	TRBJ2-2	CASSSLAGPPGGELFF	TGTGCCAGCAGCTCACTAGCGGGGCCTCCGGGCGGGGAGCTGTTTTTT
TRBD2	-	TRBV7-2	TRBJ2-3	CASSQRLAPPTDTQYF	TGTGCCAGCAGCCAAAGACTAGCTCCACCCACAGATACGCAGTATTTT
TRBD1	few	TRBV6-5	TRBJ2-7	CASKKRQGSYEQYF	TGTGCCAGCAAGAAAAGACAGGGCTCCTACGAGCAGTACTTC
-	-	TRBV2	TRBJ1-2	CASAKDSLVYGYTF	TGTGCCAGCGCGAAGGACTCGCTTGTCTATGGCTACACCTTC
-	-	TRBV5-4	TRBJ1-1	CASSLAGGVGTEAFF	TGTGCCAGCAGCTTGGCCGGGGGAGTTGGGACTGAAGCTTTCTTT
TRBD2	-	TRBV30	TRBJ2-1	CAWSPGLAKDNEQFF	TGTGCCTGGAGTCCGGGACTAGCGAAAGACAATGAGCAGTTCTTC
-	few	TRBV4-3	TRBJ2-4	CASSQGPEGTNIQYF	TGCGCCAGCAGCCAAGGACCCGAGGGTACAAACATTCAGTACTTC
-	-	TRBV5-3	TRBJ2-7	CARSVGTTSYEQYF	TGTGCCAGAAGCGTCGGGACAACCTCCTACGAGCAGTACTTC
TRBD1	few	TRBV6-5	TRBJ1-1	CATSRGQGTEAFF	TGTGCCACCTCTAGGGGACAGGGAACTGAAGCTTTCTTT
TRBD1	-	TRBV15	TRBJ2-1	CATSRWTGDYNEQFF	TGTGCCACCAGCAGATGGACAGGGGACTACAATGAGCAGTTCTTC
TRBD2	-	TRBV5-1	TRBJ2-1	CASSLRPSGGPSQSYNEQFF	TGCGCCAGCAGCTTGAGGCCTAGCGGGGGCCCATCCCAATCCTACAATGAGCAGTTCTTC
-	few	TRBV18	TRBJ1-2	CASSPDTNYGYTF	TGTGCCAGCTCACCGGACACAAACTATGGCTACACCTTC
TRBD2	once	TRBV5-1	TRBJ2-7	CASSLGTSFTEPHF	TGCGCCAGCAGCTTGGGGACTAGTTTTACGGAGCCGCACTTC
-	-	TRBV30	TRBJ2-7	CAWSVFGSEQYF	TGTGCCTGGAGTGTCTTTGGGAGCGAGCAGTACTTC
-	-	TRBV4-3	TRBJ1-1	CASSQGAQGNTEAFF	TGCGCCAGCAGCCAAGGCGCTCAGGGGAACACTGAAGCTTTCTTT
-	-	TRBV5-1	TRBJ2-3	CASSTNGLGTDTQYF	TGCGCCAGCAGCACAAATGGACTTGGCACAGATACGCAGTATTTT
TRBD1	-	TRBV15	TRBJ1-2	CATSRDRDRDGYTF	TGTGCCACCAGCAGAGACCGGGACAGGGATGGCTACACCTTC
-	few	TRBV4-1	TRBJ1-1	CASSQDPPVTEAFF	TGCGCCAGCAGCCAAGACCCCCCGGTAACTGAAGCTTTCTTT
TRBD1	-	TRBV7-8	TRBJ2-7	CASSLVDRGSEQYF	TGTGCCAGCAGCTTAGTGGACAGGGGCTCCGAGCAGTACTTC
TRBD1	-	TRBV6-1	TRBJ1-5	CASSERTGKANQPQHF	TGTGCCAGCAGTGAAAGGACAGGGAAGGCCAATCAGCCCCAGCATTTT
-	-	TRBV19	TRBJ1-5	CASSGQSVSQPQHF	TGTGCCAGTAGTGGACAGAGTGTCTCTCAGCCCCAGCATTTT
-	-	TRBV7-6	TRBJ2-5	CASSLMASRTETQYF	TGTGCCAGCAGCTTAATGGCTAGCCGTACGGAGACCCAGTACTTC
TRBD1	once	TRBV25-1	TRBJ1-6	CASREQGANSPLHF	TGTGCCAGCAGGGAACAGGGGGCGAATTCACCCCTCCACTTT